This T cell receptor beta chain was recovered during a study of T cells in Graves' hyperthyroidism and ophthalmopathy. The wider study: Peripheral blood collection took place at initial diagnosis, before any treatment.

Trimming shortened V by 7 bases and J by 2 bases, and 13 bases separated the two germline ends. CDR3 length: 14 residues. The V gene's germline CDR1 is MNHNS and CDR2 SASEGT. Ophthalmopathy patients all had a Clinical Activity Score of at least 3, a NOSPECS grade of at least 4 and disease under 3 months old. RNA transcripts yielded amplified TCR beta CDR3 regions. The TCR CDR3 was amplified in a first-round RT-PCR using the HTBI primer set. MiXCR was run by TCRdb on the multiplex PCR reads, yielding one entry per CDR3 protein. The sample records more than 350,000 distinct CDR3 sequences, around 15% being singletons.

What was sequenced was blood. The chain has TRBV6-1 and TRBJ2-3; D might be TRBD1 (6 bases). This sequence was found in a woman aged 55-69 years with Graves' ophthalmopathy. The CDR3 DNA reads TGTGCCAGCAAGCACAGGGCCTTCACAGATACGCAGTATTTT. Its translation: CASKHRAFTDTQYF.